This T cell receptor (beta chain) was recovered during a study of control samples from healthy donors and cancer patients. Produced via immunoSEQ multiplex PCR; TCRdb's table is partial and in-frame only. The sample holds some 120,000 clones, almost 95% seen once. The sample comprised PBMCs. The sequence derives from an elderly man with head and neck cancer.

The CDR3 reads CASSEFKGRDTEAFF. The CDR3 coding sequence is TGTGCCAGCAGTGAATTTAAGGGTAGGGACACTGAAGCTTTCTTT. The chain links TRBV25-1 to TRBJ1-1; D unclear. The germline V and J ends were trimmed by 1 base and 3 bases, with 12 bases remaining between them. CDR1 MGHDK and CDR2 SYGVNS come from the germline V gene. CDR3 size: 15 residues. Supplemented by reference TRBV25-1 and TRBJ1-1, the full variable domain reads EADIYQTPRYLVIGTGKKITLECSQTMGHDKMYWYQQDPGMELHLIHYSYGVNSTEKGDLSSESTVSRIRTEHFPLTLESARPSHTSQYLCASSEFKGRDTEAFFGQGTRLTVV.